The entry that follows covers one T cell receptor beta chain sequence. What it binds is unknown. V shed 4 bases, J shed 10 bases, and the junction held 8 bases outside the gene matches. There are 15 residues in the CDR3. Germline V gene data show CDR1 as SGHRS and CDR2 as YFSETQ. The sample comes from a study of cytomegalovirus exposure and HLA in healthy donors. Whole-study findings and limits: Earlier analysis yielded a pattern in which most TCR beta V segments were productive about 90% or about 30% of the time. The authors enumerated 150 to 200 TCR beta chains as linked to cytomegalovirus.

These donors counted as nominally healthy when sampled, but unrecorded immune exposures were likely. Primers for the PCR totalled 60 Vbeta and 13 Jbeta. Profiled with immunoSEQ multiplex PCR; TCRdb holds only in-frame clones, not every one. In total, the table holds just over 150,000 clones. This TCR came from a woman aged 55-70 years in good health and CMV-seronegative. The source material was PBMCs. The V gene is TRBV5-1, the J gene TRBJ1-6, with 10 nucleotides matching TRBD1. CDR3: CASSVGTGDDSPLHF. The CDR3 region has the DNA TGCGCCAGCAGCGTCGGGACAGGGGATGACTCACCCCTCCACTTT.